This TCR beta chain is drawn from a study of siplizumab effects on memory and regulatory T cells. This clone was seen a single time. What it binds is not known. Study-wide results and limits: There appeared to be greater diversity in naive T cells than in memory cells, and naive T cells seemed major contributors to the alloresponse. Most alloreactive clones went unmapped to unstimulated subsets; only a minor fraction mapped. The study found that mappable alloreactive CD4+ clones averaged around 69% Treg-derived with siplizumab and around 25% in controls.

Produced via immunoSEQ multiplex PCR; TCRdb's table is partial and in-frame only. The table includes about 87,000 clones, around 90% detected once. The sequenced material came from CD4+ T cells sorted from blood. The receptor was isolated from a human donor in good health.

As DNA, the CDR3 is TGTGCCAGCAGCTTTCGGAACACCGGGGAGCTGTTTTTT. Protein sequence: CASSFRNTGELFF. The chain couples TRBV5-6 to TRBJ2-2; D gene ambiguous. Germline V gene lookup returns CDR1 SGHDT and CDR2 YYEEEE. The CDR3 contains 13 residues. V lost 2 bases to trimming and J lost 1 base, with 3 bases between them.